These 28 T cell receptor beta chains originate from one sample sequenced in a study of T cells in localized non-small cell lung cancer. Assay: immunoSEQ multiplex PCR; the TCRdb copy retains only in-frame clones and omits some. The table has tens of thousands of clones, about 90% seen once; the top ten hold approximately 22%. This specimen was peripheral blood, taken before any cancer treatment. The source of these receptors is a man between 40 and 70 years old with stage I squamous cell lung carcinoma.

The chain links TRBV5-4 to TRBJ1-5; no definite D call. This CDR3 comprises 14 residues. Deletions cut 3 bases from V and 4 bases from J, with 11 bases between. Germline V CDR1 and CDR2: SGHNT, YYREEE (reference sequence). CDR3 in amino acids: CASSSYPQNQPQHF. The CDR3, as DNA: TGTGCCAGCAGCTCCTATCCTCAGAATCAGCCCCAGCATTTT.

The chain has TRBV7-2 and TRBJ2-3; a possible D gene is TRBD1 (5 bases). This CDR3 has 14 residues. CDR1 is SGHTA and CDR2 is FQGNSA in the germline V gene. Trimming removed 6 bases at V and 4 bases at J, with 14 bases between. The CDR3 loop is CASSPSQGSDTQYF. The CDR3 region has the DNA TGTGCCAGCAGTCCCTCCCAGGGATCAGATACGCAGTATTTT.

The genes are TRBV27 and TRBJ1-1, with 9 nucleotides matching TRBD1. Germline CDR1 and CDR2: MNHEY and SMNVEV (reference sequence). With 3 bases clipped from V and 0 bases from J, the junction kept 8 bases outside the gene matches. The CDR3 covers 17 residues. CDR3 in DNA: TGTGCCAGCAGTTTTTCCGCTTGGGACAGGGTGAACACTGAAGCTTTCTTT. Amino acids: CASSFSAWDRVNTEAFF.

This clone was detected a few times. V and J are TRBV5-1 and TRBJ2-3; TRBD2 is a possible D gene (6 bases). Trimming took 2 bases from V and 3 from J, leaving 16 bases between them. Germline V gives CDR1 SGHRS, CDR2 YFSETQ. The length of the CDR3 is 16 residues. CDR3 nucleotides: TGCGCCAGCAGCTTCCCCTTGGTAGGAGGGACAGATACGCAGTATTTT. Translating it yields CASSFPLVGGTDTQYF. Variable domain in full (rest from reference TRBV5-1 and TRBJ2-3): KAGVTQTPRYLIKTRGQQVTLSCSPISGHRSVSWYQQTPGQGLQFLFEYFSETQRNKGNFPGRFSGRQFSNSRSEMNVSTLELGDSALYLCASSFPLVGGTDTQYFGPGTRLTVL.

The CDR3 is CASSFARGAGEQYF. CDR3 DNA sequence: TGCGCCAGCAGCTTCGCCAGGGGCGCGGGAGAGCAGTACTTC. V and J are TRBV5-1 and TRBJ2-7; D may be TRBD1 or TRBD2 (6 bases each). This CDR3 spans 14 amino acids. Germline CDR1 and CDR2: SGHRS and YFSETQ. V was clipped by 2 bases and J by 7 bases, with 16 bases between them.

The chain uses TRBV10-3 and TRBJ2-1, with D possibly called TRBD1 or TRBD2 (5 bases each). The V end was cut by 2 bases, the J end by 9 bases, with 20 bases between. The CDR3 totals 16 residues. Germline assignment: CDR1 ENHRY and CDR2 SYGVKD. This chain's CDR3 is CAISEGGANPSGEQFF. The CDR3 DNA reads as TGTGCCATCAGTGAGGGGGGAGCAAATCCCTCCGGTGAGCAGTTCTTC.

This clone has a single count. This chain uses TRBV19 with TRBJ1-3; D not resolved. V gave up 6 bases and J gave up 0 bases, with 12 bases separating them. Germline CDR1 reads LNHDA; CDR2 reads SQIVND (reference sequence). The CDR3 is made up of 15 amino acids. CDR3 protein: CASSHTYSSGNTIYF. DNA for the CDR3: TGTGCCAGTAGCCACACCTACAGCTCTGGAAACACCATATATTTT.

The chain links TRBV6-5 to TRBJ2-5, with 8 bases aligning to TRBD1. From germline, CDR1 is MNHEY and CDR2 SVGAGI. CDR3 length equals 16 residues. V shed 1 base and J 1 base; nucleotides not matched to a gene: 5. CDR3 amino acids: CASSYFLGQGQETQYF. For the CDR3, the DNA is TGTGCCAGCAGTTACTTCCTCGGACAGGGCCAAGAGACCCAGTACTTC.

The chain recombines TRBV28 with TRBJ1-5, with a tentative D call TRBD1 (6 bases). The CDR3 contains 13 residues. CDR1 and CDR2 (germline): MDHEN, SYDVKM. With 11 bases removed from V and 0 bases from J, the gap between germline ends came to 11 bases. CDR3: CAGRGASNQPQHF. CDR3 DNA sequence: TGTGCCGGTCGGGGGGCTAGCAATCAGCCCCAGCATTTT.

The chain couples TRBV14 to TRBJ1-3; no reliable D call. The V end was cut by 1 base, the J end by 1 base, with 5 bases between. Germline CDR1 and CDR2: SGHDN and FVKESK. This CDR3 has 14 residues. CDR3 sequence: CASSQVGSGNTIYF. CDR3 coding DNA: TGTGCCAGCAGCCAAGTAGGGTCTGGAAACACCATATATTTT.

This chain joins TRBV7-3 and TRBJ2-1; 11 bases are a match to TRBD2. Germline assignment: CDR1 SGHTA and CDR2 FQGTGA. J lost 3 bases, V lost 4 bases, and 5 bases had no gene match. CDR3 length: 16 residues. CDR3 loop: CASSSSGTSGYNEQFF. Written as DNA, the CDR3 is TGTGCCAGCAGCTCGTCCGGGACTAGCGGCTACAATGAGCAGTTCTTC.

The CDR3 DNA follows: TGTGCCAGCAGCTTAGGAGGGGGACTAGTACGCCATGAGCAGTTCTTC. Translated, it gives CASSLGGGLVRHEQFF. V is TRBV7-2 and J is TRBJ2-1, with 8 bases identical to TRBD2. CDR1 and CDR2 (germline): SGHTA, FQGNSA. The CDR3 is 16 amino acids. Trimming removed 1 base from V and 8 bases from J; junction bases left unmatched: 10.

The rearrangement uses TRBV5-1 and TRBJ2-1; D not certain. In germline, CDR1 is SGHRS, CDR2 YFSETQ. The CDR3 is 15 amino acids. V lost 3 bases and J lost 0, with 10 bases in between. The CDR3 bases are TGCGCCAGCAGCTCTCACTTGAGCTCCTACAATGAGCAGTTCTTC. This codes for CASSSHLSSYNEQFF.

The chain couples TRBV19 to TRBJ2-1; 16 bases are a match to TRBD2. The V gene end was trimmed by 9 bases and the J gene end by 2 bases; junction bases not matched to a gene: 10. CDR1 and CDR2 from the germline V gene are LNHDA and SQIVND (reference sequence). The CDR3 is made up of 18 amino acids. The CDR3 region has the DNA TGTGCCAGCCTTCCGGGACTAGCGGGAGGGCGCCCCTACAATGAGCAGTTCTTC. Protein: CASLPGLAGGRPYNEQFF.

This clone was recorded a few times. This chain links TRBV9 with TRBJ2-1; 7 bases match TRBD2. CDR1 and CDR2 from the germline V gene are SGDLS and YYNGEE. The V segment lost 2 bases and the J segment 3 bases; nucleotides outside the gene matches: 5. The CDR3 has 15 amino acids. The DNA of the CDR3 is TGTGCCAGCAGCGTTAGCGGGCCCGGCTACAATGAGCAGTTCTTC. Translated, it gives CASSVSGPGYNEQFF.

This clone was recorded only once. The gene calls are TRBV7-2 and TRBJ2-7; TRBD2 matches 7 bases. Per the germline V gene, CDR1 is SGHTA and CDR2 is FQGNSA. V lost 1 base to trimming and J lost 5 bases; unmatched junction nucleotides: 5. This CDR3 comprises 14 residues. CDR3 coding DNA: TGTGCCAGCAGCTTAGAGGGAGGGCCCCACGAGCAGTACTTC. It is translated as CASSLEGGPHEQYF. Looking up the rest from reference TRBV7-2 and TRBJ2-7 gives the full variable domain: GAGVSQSPSNKVTEKGKDVELRCDPISGHTALYWYRQSLGQGLEFLIYFQGNSAPDKSGLPSDRFSAERTGGSVSTLTIQRTQQEDSAVYLCASSLEGGPHEQYFGPGTRLTVT.

This chain joins TRBV25-1 and TRBJ1-4, with D maybe TRBD1 (5 bases). V was shortened by 6 bases and J by 8 bases, with 16 bases between the two germline ends. Germline V gene data show CDR1 as MGHDK and CDR2 as SYGVNS. The CDR3 contains 14 residues. DNA for the CDR3: TGTGCCAGCAGCGTTACAGGAGTGATAGAAAAACTGTTTTTT. The encoded protein is CASSVTGVIEKLFF.

This clone was observed a handful of times. The chain combines TRBV10-3 with TRBJ1-5; unclear D gene. Trimming took 2 bases from V and 1 from J, leaving 9 bases between them. Germline lookup yields CDR1 ENHRY and CDR2 SYGVKD. CDR3 length equals 15 residues. CDR3 sequence: CAISEGEDSNQPQHF. In DNA form, the CDR3 reads TGTGCCATCAGTGAGGGGGAGGACAGCAATCAGCCCCAGCATTTT.

V usage is TRBV5-5 and J usage is TRBJ2-4; the D is unclear. V was clipped by 5 bases and J by 8 bases, with 14 bases between them. The germline V gene encodes CDR1 SGHKS and CDR2 YYEKEE (reference sequence). The CDR3 contains 13 residues. The CDR3 DNA reads as TGTGCCAGCAGGGCAATCCTTGAGGACATTCAGTACTTC. This sequence encodes CASRAILEDIQYF.

The rearrangement joins TRBV10-3 to TRBJ2-1; D is tentatively TRBD1 or TRBD2 (5 bases each). The CDR3 runs 11 residues. V shed 4 bases and J shed 9 bases, with 7 bases lying between them. Germline V gene data show CDR1 as ENHRY and CDR2 as SYGVKD. CDR3 loop: CAISGGTEQFF. In DNA, the CDR3 is TGTGCCATCAGTGGGGGGACTGAGCAGTTCTTC.

This chain links TRBV7-2 with TRBJ1-3, with D uncertain. This CDR3 region has 12 residues. V lost 3 bases to trimming and J lost 4 bases, with 4 bases between them. Germline-derived CDR1 and CDR2 are SGHTA and FQGNSA. The CDR3 loop reads CASSFEGNTIYF. Written as DNA, the CDR3 is TGTGCCAGCAGCTTCGAAGGAAACACCATATATTTT.

For the CDR3, the DNA is TGTGCCAGCAGTTACGGAGGGACCAATGAGCAGTTCTTC. This encodes CASSYGGTNEQFF. V usage is TRBV6-5 and J usage is TRBJ2-1; TRBD2 might be the D (6 bases). Germline CDR1 and CDR2: MNHEY and SVGAGI. The CDR3 length is 13 residues. V gave up 2 bases and J gave up 6 bases, with 8 bases separating them.

The gene calls are TRBV5-4 and TRBJ2-7, with D possibly being TRBD2 (5 bases). The CDR3 runs to 16 residues. CDR1 SGHNT and CDR2 YYREEE come from the germline V gene (reference sequence). V gave up 0 bases and J gave up 3 bases, with 16 bases separating them. CDR3 in DNA: TGTGCCAGCAGCTTGGTTGGACTCCATTACCGCTACGAGCAGTACTTC. This translates into CASSLVGLHYRYEQYF.

This chain uses TRBV28 with TRBJ2-1; 10 bases are shared with TRBD2. The CDR3 loop spans 15 amino acids. Germline CDR1 reads MDHEN; CDR2 reads SYDVKM. The V gene end was trimmed by 5 bases and the J gene end by 3 bases; junction bases not matched to a gene: 4. The CDR3 region is CASSRLAGIYNEQFF. The DNA for the CDR3 is TGTGCCAGCAGTCGACTAGCGGGTATCTACAATGAGCAGTTCTTC.

In nucleotides, the CDR3 is TGTGCCAGCAGCTTACAAGCAGGGATGTCCCGAACTGAAGCTTTCTTT. It translates to CASSLQAGMSRTEAFF. The chain carries TRBV7-2 and TRBJ1-1, with D possibly being TRBD1 (5 bases). The CDR3 spans 16 residues. Trimming removed 2 bases from V and 5 bases from J, with 18 bases in between. CDR1 SGHTA and CDR2 FQGNSA come from the germline V gene.

The rearrangement joins TRBV15 to TRBJ2-6, with D hard to call. V lost 0 bases and J 0 bases, leaving 3 bases between the germline ends. Germline V gene data show CDR1 as LNHNV and CDR2 as YYDKDF (reference sequence). This CDR3 is built from 15 residues. CDR3 DNA: TGTGCCACCAGCAGAGATGGCTCTGGGGCCAACGTCCTGACTTTC. This translates into CATSRDGSGANVLTF.

CDR3 DNA sequence: TGTGCCACCTTGGGAGGGTCTCGGGGTGGCTACACCTTC. This encodes CATLGGSRGGYTF. This chain uses TRBV27 with TRBJ1-2; no clear D. The CDR3 contains 13 residues. The germline gives CDR1 MNHEY, CDR2 SMNVEV (reference sequence). V was cut by 10 bases and J by 7 bases, with 19 bases left in between.

This chain uses TRBV30 with TRBJ1-2; 7 bases line up with TRBD1. This CDR3 is built from 13 residues. Per germline, CDR1 GTSNPN and CDR2 SVGIG (reference sequence). V gave up 2 bases and J gave up 2 bases; unmatched junction bases: 2. The CDR3 DNA reads TGTGCCTGGAGTTTGACAGGGAACTATGGCTACACCTTC. Translating gives CAWSLTGNYGYTF.